This note documents a single TCR beta chain sequence. This clone was picked up a small number of times. It has no known antigen specificity. No much larger clonotype is one base removed from it; base qualities were not supplied. This specimen comes from a study of blood T cell repertoires in COVID-19 (dated by TCRdb to 2018 to 2021). General notes on the study: Collaborator samples came from the United States, Italy and Spain and covered acute and convalescent phases of COVID-19. Deeply sampled blood TCRbeta repertoires from subjects exposed to, actively infected with, or recovered from COVID-19 were included in the dataset. Samples came from the ongoing ImmuneRACE study (first 160 participants) plus 1,254 subjects from 6 global collaborators. HLA class I and class II types, where available, came from metadata supplied by the sample provider rather than from assay-based typing. The repertoires were released in a freely available public database intended as a resource for research on the immune response to SARS-CoV-2. The prospective study material was composed of cDNA or gDNA derived from T cells, B-cell-depleted T cells, or PBMCs. The sample metadata nearly always contained a de-identified subject ID, COVID-19 status, age in years and sex. Points the paper makes about the study in general: Clinical and demographic metadata were provided uncurated, with the amount varying by source and participant.

Whole blood was collected in K2EDTA tubes by collaborating institutions according to the institutions' own protocols. Collaborator samples were shipped for TCRbeta analysis as frozen whole blood, isolated PBMCs, or DNA extracted from either sample type. TCRbeta CDR3 regions were amplified from genomic DNA by means of the immunoSEQ Assay, a bias-controlled multiplex PCR. The paper's data handling went like this. Nucleated cell counts per sample were estimated from amplification of reference gene primers within the assay. To quantify the absolute abundance of each unique TCRbeta CDR3 rearrangement, sequence reads were collapsed and filtered. For each sample, productive Simpson clonality was calculated as the square root of Simpson's diversity index over productive rearrangements. This is the immuneACCESS table as TCRdb keeps it, with only in-frame sequences that have V and J called. A part of the clones is gone; compared with another copy, unresolved V genes explain less than half, and the rest is unexplained. D and trimming come from the DNA, and the V and J calls and clone size come from that table. The sample table records 55,000 to 75,000 clones; about 83% of these occur just once. The ten largest clones capture 5% to 6.5% of the sample.

The germline ends are 14 bases apart after V is trimmed by 4 bases and J by 9 bases. According to the germline V gene, CDR1 reads SGHRS and CDR2 reads YFSETQ. There are 13 amino acids in the CDR3, from cysteine to phenylalanine inclusive. Only CDR3 DNA remains: 39 bases, in frame from the first base. The chain joins TRBV5-1 to TRBJ2-1; the D segment could be TRBD2, given 5 matching bases. This receptor was obtained from a human donor in a cohort sampled during active COVID-19. The sample taken for sequencing was peripheral blood. The CDR3 protein: CASSRGTLGEQFF. Here is the DNA: TGCGCCAGCAGCCGGGGAACCTTAGGTGAGCAGTTCTTC.